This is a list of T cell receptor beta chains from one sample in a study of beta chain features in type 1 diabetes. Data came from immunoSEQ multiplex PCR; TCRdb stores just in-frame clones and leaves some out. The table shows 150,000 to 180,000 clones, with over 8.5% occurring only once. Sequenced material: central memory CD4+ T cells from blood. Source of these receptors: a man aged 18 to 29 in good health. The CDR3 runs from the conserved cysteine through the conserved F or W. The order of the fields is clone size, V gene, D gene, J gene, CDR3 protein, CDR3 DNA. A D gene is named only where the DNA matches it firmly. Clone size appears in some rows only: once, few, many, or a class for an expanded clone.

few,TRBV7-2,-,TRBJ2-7,CASSSTIPYEQYF,TGTGCCAGCAGCTCAACCATTCCCTACGAGCAGTACTTC
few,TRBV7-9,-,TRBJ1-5,CASSWGNSNQPQHF,TGTGCCAGCAGCTGGGGGAATAGCAATCAGCCCCAGCATTTT
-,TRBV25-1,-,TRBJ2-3,CASSEASRRTDTQYF,TGTGCCAGCAGTGAAGCATCAAGACGGACAGATACGCAGTATTTT
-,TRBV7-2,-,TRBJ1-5,CASSLGGSSNQPQHF,TGTGCCAGCAGCTTAGGGGGCAGTAGCAATCAGCCCCAGCATTTT
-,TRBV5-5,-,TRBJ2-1,CASSLDQGSNEQFF,TGTGCCAGCAGCTTGGACCAGGGCTCGAATGAGCAGTTCTTC
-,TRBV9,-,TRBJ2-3,CASSVGPDTQYF,TGTGCCAGCAGCGTAGGACCAGATACGCAGTATTTT
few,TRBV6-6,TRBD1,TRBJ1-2,CASSGQGAAGYTF,TGTGCCAGCAGCGGACAGGGGGCTGCAGGCTACACCTTC
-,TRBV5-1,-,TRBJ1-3,CASSLADRNTIYF,TGCGCCAGCAGCTTGGCGGACAGAAACACCATATATTTT
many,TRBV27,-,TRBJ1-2,CASKKAGEYYGYTF,TGTGCCAGCAAAAAGGCAGGAGAATACTATGGCTACACCTTC
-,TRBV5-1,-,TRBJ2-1,CASSNDSHFNEQFF,TGCGCCAGCAGCAACGACAGCCATTTTAATGAGCAGTTCTTC
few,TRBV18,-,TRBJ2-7,CASSPLGLLSYEQYF,TGTGCCAGCTCACCACTCGGCCTTCTCTCCTACGAGCAGTACTTC
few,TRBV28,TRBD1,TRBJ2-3,CASTRQGNTQYF,TGTGCCAGCACCCGACAGGGGAATACGCAGTATTTT
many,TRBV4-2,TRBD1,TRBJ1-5,CASSSPGQGGQPQHF,TGTGCCAGCAGCTCGCCGGGACAGGGAGGCCAGCCCCAGCATTTT
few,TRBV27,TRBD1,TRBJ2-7,CASSPTDRGYEQYF,TGTGCCAGCAGTCCGACGGACAGGGGATACGAGCAGTACTTC
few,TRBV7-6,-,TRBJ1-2,CASSSIREGSYGYTF,TGTGCCAGCAGCTCCATTCGAGAGGGCAGCTATGGCTACACCTTC
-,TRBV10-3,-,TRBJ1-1,CAISVGETEAFF,TGTGCCATCAGTGTGGGGGAAACTGAAGCTTTCTTT
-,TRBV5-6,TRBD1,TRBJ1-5,CASSLVGRGVDSNQPQHF,TGTGCCAGCAGCTTAGTCGGCAGGGGGGTCGATAGCAATCAGCCCCAGCATTTT
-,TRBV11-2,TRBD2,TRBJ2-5,CASSLDSGGRTKTQYF,TGTGCCAGCAGCTTAGATAGCGGGGGCCGCACTAAGACCCAGTACTTC
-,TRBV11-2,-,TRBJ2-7,CASSSGYEQYF,TGTGCCAGCAGCTCCGGGTACGAGCAGTACTTC
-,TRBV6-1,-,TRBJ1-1,CASSEEGRLTAAAFF,TGTGCCAGCAGTGAAGAGGGCAGATTGACAGCTGCGGCTTTCTTT
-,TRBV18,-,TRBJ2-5,CASSRGQTDQETQYF,TGTGCCAGCTCACGAGGACAGACCGACCAAGAGACCCAGTACTTC
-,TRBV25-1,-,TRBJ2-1,CASSDRPGDEQFF,TGTGCCAGCAGTGACCGCCCGGGAGATGAGCAGTTCTTC
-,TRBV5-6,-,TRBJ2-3,CASSFPRTAGDTQYF,TGTGCCAGCAGCTTCCCAAGGACGGCGGGAGATACGCAGTATTTT
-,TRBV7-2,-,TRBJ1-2,CASSSQSTSYGYTF,TGTGCCAGCAGCTCCCAGAGCACATCCTATGGCTACACCTTC
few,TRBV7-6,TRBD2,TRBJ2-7,CASSTTSGRSHEQYF,TGTGCCAGCAGCACCACTAGCGGGAGGTCCCACGAGCAGTACTTC